Here is one T cell receptor beta chain with its context. V shed 0 bases and J shed 6 bases, with 7 bases lying between them. This CDR3 spans 13 amino acids. Per the germline V gene, CDR1 is MRHNA and CDR2 is SNTAGT. This sample is part of a study of cytomegalovirus exposure and HLA in healthy donors. PCR used 60 Vbeta primers and 13 Jbeta primers. The table came from immunoSEQ multiplex PCR; TCRdb's copy has only in-frame clones and leaves some out. The data contain roughly 140,000 clones, around a tenth of them singletons. The V and J genes are TRBV6-4 and TRBJ2-3; no clear D. This receptor was obtained from a male donor in good health and CMV-seronegative. Material: PBMCs. The CDR3 DNA follows: TGTGCCAGCAGTGACTCGAGAGCGGATACGCAGTATTTT. Encoded protein: CASSDSRADTQYF.